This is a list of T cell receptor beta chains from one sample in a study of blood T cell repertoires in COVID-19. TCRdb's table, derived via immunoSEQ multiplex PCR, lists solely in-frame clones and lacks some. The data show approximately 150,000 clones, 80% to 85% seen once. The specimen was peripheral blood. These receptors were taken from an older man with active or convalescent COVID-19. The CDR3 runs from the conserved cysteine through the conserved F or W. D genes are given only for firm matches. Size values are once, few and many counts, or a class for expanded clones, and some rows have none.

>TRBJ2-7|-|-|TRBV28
TGTGCCATCAGAATTTCAGGGGCCTACGAGCAGTACTTC
CAIRISGAYEQYF
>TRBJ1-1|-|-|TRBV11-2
TGTGCCAGCAGCCCCCACATGAACACTGAAGCTTTCTTT
CASSPHMNTEAFF
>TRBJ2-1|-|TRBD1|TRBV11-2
TGTGCCAGCAGCTCCGGACAGGGGTTCACAAATGAGCAGTTCTTC
CASSSGQGFTNEQFF
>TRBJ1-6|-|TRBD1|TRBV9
TGTGCCAGCAGCGCTCTTTCCGGGACAGGGACCTCACCCCTCCACTTT
CASSALSGTGTSPLHF
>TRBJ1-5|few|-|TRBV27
TGTGCCAGCGCCCGAGGGAGGGAAGGCAATCAGCCCCAGCATTTT
CASARGREGNQPQHF
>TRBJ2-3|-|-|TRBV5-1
TGCGCCAGCAGCTTGCAACTAGCCACTAGCACAGATACGCAGTATTTT
CASSLQLATSTDTQYF
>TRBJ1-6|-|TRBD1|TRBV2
TGTGCCAGCAGCAAGGGGGCCCATAATTCACCCCTCCACTTT
CASSKGAHNSPLHF
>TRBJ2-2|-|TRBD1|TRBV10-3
TGTGCCATCAGTGACCCGGGACAGGGGGCTACGAACACCGGGGAGCTGTTTTTT
CAISDPGQGATNTGELFF
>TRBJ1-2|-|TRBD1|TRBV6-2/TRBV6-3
TGTGCCAGCAGTTACGGGCGGACAGGGCGTATTACCAAATATGGCTACACCTTC
CASSYGRTGRITKYGYTF
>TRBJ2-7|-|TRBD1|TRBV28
TGTGCCAGCCGTCGGACAGGGTATAGCGAGCAGTACTTC
CASRRTGYSEQYF
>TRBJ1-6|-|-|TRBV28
TGTGCCAGCAGTTTCGCGGGTTTAAAGGATAATTCACCCCTCCACTTT
CASSFAGLKDNSPLHF
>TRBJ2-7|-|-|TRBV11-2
TGTGCCAGCAGCTTAACCGACACACTCTACGAGCAGTACTTC
CASSLTDTLYEQYF
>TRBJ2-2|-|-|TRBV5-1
TGCGCCAGCAGCTTGGACGGGGTGGGCACCGGGGAGCTGTTTTTT
CASSLDGVGTGELFF
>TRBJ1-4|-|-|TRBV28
TGTGCCAGCAGTTCCCCCGGGGGGGTATGGGAAAAACTGTTTTTT
CASSSPGGVWEKLFF
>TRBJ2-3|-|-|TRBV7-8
TGTGCCAGCAGCTTAATGAGGGCTGACACAGATACGCAGTATTTT
CASSLMRADTDTQYF
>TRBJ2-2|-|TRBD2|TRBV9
TGTGCCAGCAGCGAGACAGCGGGGGGGACCGGGGAGCTGTTTTTT
CASSETAGGTGELFF
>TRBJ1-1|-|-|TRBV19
TGTGCCAGTAGTATCCCCTGGACTTCGAGGGACACTGAAGCTTTCTTT
CASSIPWTSRDTEAFF
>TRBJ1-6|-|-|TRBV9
TGTGCCAGCAGCGTAGGCACTTCCTATAATTCACCCCTCCACTTT
CASSVGTSYNSPLHF
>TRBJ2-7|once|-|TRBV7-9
TGTGCCAGCACATCCGTCTACGAGCAGTACTTC
CASTSVYEQYF
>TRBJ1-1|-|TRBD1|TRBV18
TGTGCCAGCTCACCTGGGACAGACTTAATAGGGACTGAAGCTTTCTTT
CASSPGTDLIGTEAFF
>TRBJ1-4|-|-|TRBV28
TGTGCCAGCAGTTACAGGGAAGGGGGACTGTTTTTT
CASSYREGGLFF
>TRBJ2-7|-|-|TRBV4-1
TGCGCCAGCAGCCCCACAGGGACATGGGACGAGCAGTACTTC
CASSPTGTWDEQYF
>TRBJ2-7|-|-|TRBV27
TGTGCCAGCAGTTTAGTACAGGGCCCCGAGCAGTACTTC
CASSLVQGPEQYF
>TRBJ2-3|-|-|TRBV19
TGTGCCAGTAGTATGGGGACACTTAGCACAGATACGCAGTATTTT
CASSMGTLSTDTQYF
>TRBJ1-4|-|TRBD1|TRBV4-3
TGCGCCAGCAGCCAAGATGGAACAGGGGGAGAAAAACTGTTTTTT
CASSQDGTGGEKLFF
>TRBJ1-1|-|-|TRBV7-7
TGTGCCAGCAGCTTAGCGCGGACAAGAGCTTTCTTT
CASSLARTRAFF
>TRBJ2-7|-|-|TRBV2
TGTGCCAGCAGTGTACAGGGGGAGGGCGAGCAGTACTTC
CASSVQGEGEQYF
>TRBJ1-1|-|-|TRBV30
TGTGCCTGTCAACAGGGATACACTGAAGCTTTCTTT
CACQQGYTEAFF
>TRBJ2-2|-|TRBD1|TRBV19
TGTGCCAGTAGTACGACAGGGGGAAGAGGCGGGGAGCTGTTTTTT
CASSTTGGRGGELFF
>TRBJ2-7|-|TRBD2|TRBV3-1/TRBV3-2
TGTGCCAGCAGCCAAAGCGGGAGGGCCCCATACGAGCAGTACTTC
CASSQSGRAPYEQYF
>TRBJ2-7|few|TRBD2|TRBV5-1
TGCGCCAGCAGCTACGGGGCGGGAGCAGACTACGAGCAGTACTTC
CASSYGAGADYEQYF
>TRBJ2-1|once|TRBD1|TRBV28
TGTGCCAGCAGCCCTTGGACAGGGTACGACAATGAGCAGTTCTTC
CASSPWTGYDNEQFF
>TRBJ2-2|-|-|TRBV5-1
TGCGCCAGCAGCTTGTCGAGACAGGGAGGATGGGGGGAGCTGTTTTTT
CASSLSRQGGWGELFF
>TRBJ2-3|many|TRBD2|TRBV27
TGTGCCAGCAGTTCTCCCCTCCTTCTAGCGGGAGATGGGGATACGCAGTATTTT
CASSSPLLLAGDGDTQYF
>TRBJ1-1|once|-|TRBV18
TGTGCCAGCTCACCCATCGAGTCGGGAGCGAACACTGAAGCTTTCTTT
CASSPIESGANTEAFF
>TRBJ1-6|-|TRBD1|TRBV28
TGTGCCAGCAGTGGACAGGGGGTAAGAAATTCACCCCTCCACTTT
CASSGQGVRNSPLHF
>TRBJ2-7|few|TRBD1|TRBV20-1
TGCAGTGCTAGTCCCGGGACAGGGGCCTACGAGCAGTACTTC
CSASPGTGAYEQYF
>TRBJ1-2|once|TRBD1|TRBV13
TGTGCCAGCAGCAACCCGGGACAGGGGCGGAACTATGGCTACACCTTC
CASSNPGQGRNYGYTF
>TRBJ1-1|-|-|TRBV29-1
TGCAGCGTTGATACTCAACGCGGTTCAGAAGCTTTCTTT
CSVDTQRGSEAFF
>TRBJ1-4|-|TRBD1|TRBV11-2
TGTGCCAGCAGCTCTCCAGGGGGCCTTAGTAATGAAAAACTGTTTTTT
CASSSPGGLSNEKLFF
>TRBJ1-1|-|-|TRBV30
TGTGCCTGGAAGGAGAGACAGGAAGCTTTCTTT
CAWKERQEAFF
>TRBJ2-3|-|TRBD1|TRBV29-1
TGCAGCGCCACAACCGGGACAGGGGACGGTGGCACAGATACGCAGTATTTT
CSATTGTGDGGTDTQYF